The 25 T cell receptor beta chains below were found in one sample sequenced in a study of T cells after yellow fever vaccination. Each CDR3 protein gets one entry after TCRdb re-called the 5' RACE reads with MiXCR. The table has about 75,000 distinct CDR3 sequences, approximately 7.3% seen once. The specimen was CD8+ T cells sorted from PBMCs, collected 10 to 11 days after the first yellow fever vaccination. These receptors were obtained from a man aged 18 to 30 who received the YFV17D yellow fever vaccine.

This clonotype was counted ten times or more. The chain carries TRBV12-3 or TRBV12-4 and TRBJ2-5; 10 bases are shared with TRBD2. The V segment lost 0 bases and the J segment 4 bases; nucleotides outside the gene matches: 5. The CDR3 has 16 amino acids. CDR3 region: CASSLASGGPRETQYF. In DNA form, the CDR3 reads TGTGCCAGCAGTTTAGCTAGCGGGGGGCCGCGAGAGACCCAGTACTTC.

This clonotype has a handful of counts. This chain links TRBV18 with TRBJ2-6; D unresolved. V lost 0 bases and J 0 bases, leaving 3 bases between the germline ends. CDR3 size: 15 residues. Germline V gene data show CDR1 as KGHSH and CDR2 as LQKENI. This CDR3 reads CASSPPSSGANVLTF. The CDR3 DNA sequence: TGTGCCAGCTCACCACCGAGCTCTGGGGCCAACGTCCTGACTTTC.

This clonotype has at least ten counts. The gene calls are TRBV18 and TRBJ2-3; TRBD1 might be the D (5 bases). The germline V gene encodes CDR1 KGHSH and CDR2 LQKENI. V dropped 3 bases and J dropped 3 bases, with 10 bases sitting between them. The CDR3 loop spans 14 amino acids. The DNA of the CDR3 is TGTGCCAGCTCACCCGACAGTACGACAGATACGCAGTATTTT. Its translation: CASSPDSTTDTQYF.

CDR3 DNA sequence: TGTGCCAGCAGCCCTGGGCTCCCGGGTGGCACTGAAGCTTTCTTT. Protein product: CASSPGLPGGTEAFF. The chain uses TRBV5-5 and TRBJ1-1; D is unclear. Germline CDR1 reads SGHKS; CDR2 reads YYEKEE (reference sequence). Trimming left V 4 bases short and J 4 bases short, with 17 bases between. The CDR3 contains 15 residues.

A few counts support this clonotype. V gene TRBV6-2 or TRBV6-3 combines with J gene TRBJ1-5; D is undetermined. V lost 0 bases and J lost 4, with 7 bases in between. CDR1 is MNHEY and CDR2 is SVGEGT in the germline V gene. The CDR3 has 14 amino acids. The DNA for the CDR3 is TGTGCCAGCAGTTACTCTATAGGGAATCAGCCCCAGCATTTT. This gives the protein CASSYSIGNQPQHF.

This clonotype was observed at least ten times. The chain employs TRBV20-1 and TRBJ2-1, with D maybe TRBD1 (6 bases). The CDR3 runs to 14 residues. Looked up from germline, CDR1 is DFQATT and CDR2 is SNEGSKA (reference sequence). The V end was cut by 6 bases, the J end by 1 base, with 13 bases between. DNA of the CDR3: TGCAGTGCCACAGGGAACTGGTCCTACAATGAGCAGTTCTTC. This encodes CSATGNWSYNEQFF.

This clonotype was seen many times. The rearrangement links TRBV4-1 to TRBJ2-7, with D possibly matching TRBD2 (5 bases). Trimming left V 1 base short and J 0 bases short, with 13 bases between. This CDR3 is 16 amino acids long. Germline V gene data show CDR1 as MGHRA and CDR2 as YSYEKL. The chain's CDR3 is CASSQAGSLSSYEQYF. The CDR3 DNA reads TGCGCCAGCAGCCAAGCTGGGAGCCTAAGCTCCTACGAGCAGTACTTC.

This clonotype came up many times. The chain recombines TRBV5-1 with TRBJ1-2; D may be TRBD1 (5 bases). Germline lookup yields CDR1 SGHRS and CDR2 YFSETQ. The CDR3 loop spans 17 amino acids. V gave up 4 bases and J gave up 3 bases, with 22 bases separating them. CDR3 in amino acids: CASSPTARSTLHYGYTF. In nucleotides, the CDR3 is TGCGCCAGCAGCCCGACAGCAAGGTCAACCCTACACTATGGCTACACCTTC.

Ten or more counts support this clonotype. V is TRBV29-1 and J is TRBJ1-2; perhaps TRBD1 as D (5 bases). The CDR3 runs 14 residues. With 1 base removed from V and 2 bases from J, the gap between germline ends came to 11 bases. The germline gives CDR1 SQVTM, CDR2 ANQGSEA. This CDR3 reads CSVEGGEWNYGYTF. The CDR3, as DNA: TGCAGCGTTGAAGGGGGGGAATGGAACTATGGCTACACCTTC.

This clonotype was found a few times. V and J are TRBV19 and TRBJ2-2; TRBD1 aligns across 9 bases. Germline CDR1 is LNHDA and CDR2 is SQIVND (reference sequence). V was pared by 7 bases and J by 6 bases, with 12 bases of the junction left unmatched. The CDR3 length is 16 residues. The CDR3 here is CASTTRTGDRAGELFF. CDR3 DNA sequence: TGTGCCAGTACCACACGGACAGGGGATAGGGCCGGGGAGCTGTTTTTT. Combining the CDR3 with reference TRBV19 and TRBJ2-2 gives the whole variable domain DGGITQSPKYLFRKEGQNVTLSCEQNLNHDAMYWYRQDPGQGLRLIYYSQIVNDFQKGDIAEGYSVSREKKESFPLTVTSAQKNPTAFYLCASTTRTGDRAGELFFGEGSRLTVL.

This clonotype was picked up many times. The rearrangement uses TRBV20-1 and TRBJ2-1; 8 bases fit TRBD1. Germline CDR1 reads DFQATT; CDR2 reads SNEGSKA (reference sequence). V gave up 0 bases and J gave up 2 bases; unmatched junction bases: 3. The length of the CDR3 is 15 residues. The DNA for the CDR3 is TGCAGTGCTAGAGACAGGGGGCATCCCTACAATGAGCAGTTCTTC. It translates to CSARDRGHPYNEQFF.

This clonotype showed up just a few times. The chain is built from TRBV5-4 and TRBJ1-1; possibly TRBD1 for D (5 bases). The CDR3 extends over 12 amino acids. V lost 4 bases and J lost 1, with 5 bases in between. CDR1 and CDR2 from the germline V gene are SGHNT and YYREEE (reference sequence). As DNA, the CDR3 is TGTGCCAGCAGCCAGGGGAACACTGAAGCTTTCTTT. Protein: CASSQGNTEAFF.

This clonotype was seen repeatedly, ten times or more. The genes are TRBV14 and TRBJ2-3; D not certain. Germline V gives CDR1 SGHDN, CDR2 FVKESK. The CDR3 spans 15 residues. The V end lost 0 bases, the J end lost 3 bases, and 10 bases lay between the germline ends. The CDR3 region is CASSQDWAVTDTQYF. The CDR3, as DNA: TGTGCCAGCAGCCAAGATTGGGCGGTTACAGATACGCAGTATTTT.

The table lists this clonotype with a few counts. CDR3 protein: CASSIAGSRPDTQYF. CDR3 nucleotide sequence: TGTGCCAGTAGTATCGCGGGTTCACGCCCAGATACGCAGTATTTT. The chain has TRBV19 and TRBJ2-3; weak D call: TRBD2 (5 bases). Trimming removed 3 bases from V and 4 bases from J, with 14 bases in between. CDR1 and CDR2 (germline): LNHDA, SQIVND (reference sequence). The CDR3 is 15 amino acids.

This clonotype has just a few counts. The chain links TRBV4-2 to TRBJ2-7; TRBD2 matches 7 bases. The CDR3 covers 15 residues. The V gene's germline CDR1 is LGHNA and CDR2 YNFKEQ. J gave up 7 bases and V 3 bases, and 12 bases lay outside the gene matches. This CDR3 is CASSHHGLAVGEQYF. The CDR3 nucleotides read TGTGCCAGCAGCCACCATGGTCTAGCGGTTGGGGAGCAGTACTTC.

This clonotype came up many times. V gene TRBV7-9 combines with J gene TRBJ2-1, with D hard to call. The germline V gene has CDR1 SEHNR and CDR2 FQNEAQ (reference sequence). This CDR3 contains 13 residues. V lost 0 bases, J lost 3 bases, and 3 bases lay in between. CDR3 nucleotide sequence: TGTGCCAGCAGCTTAGCCTTCTACAATGAGCAGTTCTTC. This gives the protein CASSLAFYNEQFF.

On this clonotype: Since the CDR3 does not end with the conserved phenylalanine or tryptophan, this likely comes from a read error. The chain has TRBV7-9 and TRBJ2-2; perhaps TRBD2 as D (6 bases). Germline CDR1 and CDR2: SEHNR and FQNEAQ (reference sequence). The CDR3 is 15 residues long. Trimming took 5 bases from V and 6 from J, leaving 16 bases between them. The CDR3 nucleotides read TGTGCCAGCAGCCCCCGAACCCCGGGGGCCGGGGAGCTGTTTTTG. Protein product: CASSPRTPGAGELFL.

The chain carries TRBV19 and TRBJ2-7, with TRBD2 matching 9 bases. The trim removed 5 bases at V and 0 bases at J, leaving 11 bases unmatched. Germline V gives CDR1 LNHDA, CDR2 SQIVND (reference sequence). This CDR3 comprises 17 residues. CDR3 in amino acids: CASSPGLATQYSYEQYV. The CDR3 nucleotides read TGTGCCAGTAGTCCGGGACTAGCTACCCAGTACTCCTACGAGCAGTACGTC.

V usage is TRBV10-3 and J usage is TRBJ2-1; the match to TRBD2 covers 7 bases. V was clipped by 11 bases and J by 4 bases; unmatched bases: 11. From germline, CDR1 is ENHRY and CDR2 SYGVKD. The CDR3 consists of 14 residues. The CDR3 is CAAGLSSGYNEQFF. The CDR3 bases are TGTGCCGCCGGCTTATCTAGCGGATACAATGAGCAGTTCTTC.

The CDR3 region is CASSGPTSGGPDTQYF. CDR3 DNA: TGTGCCAGCAGCGGCCCCACTAGCGGGGGCCCAGATACGCAGTATTTT. The chain links TRBV11-2 to TRBJ2-3; 11 bases fit TRBD2. J was trimmed by 4 bases and V by 5 bases; bases with no gene match: 8. The germline CDR1 and CDR2 sequences are SGHAT and FQNNGV. The CDR3 length is 16 residues.

A few counts support this clonotype. V and J are TRBV11-1 and TRBJ2-1; 13 bases agree with TRBD2. Germline trimming cut 2 bases from V and 8 bases from J; bases unmatched to any gene: 12. The length of the CDR3 is 18 residues. Germline assignment: CDR1 SGHAT and CDR2 FQDESV (reference sequence). The CDR3 sequence: CASSLPLAGGPGNYEQFF. CDR3 nucleotide sequence: TGTGCCAGCAGCTTACCACTAGCGGGGGGGCCCGGTAATTATGAGCAGTTCTTC. Looking up the rest from reference TRBV11-1 and TRBJ2-1 gives the full variable domain: EAEVAQSPRYKITEKSQAVAFWCDPISGHATLYWYRQILGQGPELLVQFQDESVVDDSQLPKDRFSAERLKGVDSTLKIQPAELGDSAMYLCASSLPLAGGPGNYEQFFGPGTRLTVL.

This clonotype appeared many times. This chain links TRBV28 with TRBJ2-7; weak D call: TRBD1 (5 bases). Germline values: CDR1 MDHEN, CDR2 SYDVKM. The CDR3 is 13 residues long. V lost 6 bases to trimming and J lost 0 bases, with 9 bases between them. The CDR3 loop reads CASRPTGSYEQYV. For the CDR3, the DNA is TGTGCCAGCAGGCCAACAGGCTCCTACGAGCAGTACGTC.

This clonotype has at least ten counts. The chain combines TRBV19 with TRBJ2-1; 12 positions match TRBD2. After removal of 9 bases from V and 4 bases from J, the junction contained 4 bases not matched to a gene. The CDR3 has 14 residues. CDR1 and CDR2 (germline): LNHDA, SQIVND (reference sequence). CDR3 DNA sequence: TGTGCCAGCACAGGACTAGCGGGGTACAATGAGCAGTTCTTC. It specifies CASTGLAGYNEQFF.

In this sample, this clonotype turned up many times. The genes are TRBV12-3 or TRBV12-4 and TRBJ2-7, with D hard to call. V was shortened by 2 bases and J by 3 bases, with 5 bases between the two germline ends. The CDR3 is made up of 12 amino acids. CDR3 bases: TGTGCCAGCAGTTTATCTCTCTACGAGCAGTACTTC. Amino acids: CASSLSLYEQYF.

This clonotype was observed many times. The CDR3 protein is CASSQGLAYEQYV. The CDR3 DNA sequence: TGCGCCAGCAGCCAAGGTCTAGCCTACGAGCAGTACGTC. This chain connects TRBV4-3 to TRBJ2-7; D call uncertain. The germline V and J ends were trimmed by 1 base and 2 bases, with 6 bases remaining between them. CDR3 length: 13 amino acids. Per the germline V gene, CDR1 is LGHNA and CDR2 is YSLEER.